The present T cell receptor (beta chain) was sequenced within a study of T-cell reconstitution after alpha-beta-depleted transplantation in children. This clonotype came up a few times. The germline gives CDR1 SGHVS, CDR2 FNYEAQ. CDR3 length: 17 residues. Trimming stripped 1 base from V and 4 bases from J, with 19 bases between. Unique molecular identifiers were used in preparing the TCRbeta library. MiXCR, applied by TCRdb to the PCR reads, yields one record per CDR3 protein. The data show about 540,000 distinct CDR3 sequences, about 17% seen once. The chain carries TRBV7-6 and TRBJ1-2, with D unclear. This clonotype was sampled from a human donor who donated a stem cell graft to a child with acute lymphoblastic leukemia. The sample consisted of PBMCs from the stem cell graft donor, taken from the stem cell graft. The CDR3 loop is CASSLVTSGFESYGYTF. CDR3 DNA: TGTGCCAGCAGCTTAGTGACCAGCGGGTTCGAGAGCTATGGCTACACCTTC.